These 12 T cell receptor beta chains originate from one sample sequenced in a study of blood T cell repertoires in COVID-19. Sequencing was performed with immunoSEQ multiplex PCR; in TCRdb, only in-frame clones are kept and a portion is missing. The profile shows 85,000 to 100,000 clones, 70% to 85% of them singletons. Material: peripheral blood. All receptors derive from a human donor in a cohort sampled during active COVID-19.

The CDR3 loop reads CASSEKTGVDYTF. DNA for the CDR3: TGCGCCAGCAGCGAGAAGACAGGTGTTGACTACACCTTC. The rearrangement links TRBV5-1 to TRBJ1-2, with D possibly matching TRBD1 (6 bases). The CDR3 is made up of 13 amino acids. V lost 4 bases and J lost 10, with 17 bases in between. Germline V gene data show CDR1 as SGHRS and CDR2 as YFSETQ.

The chain is built from TRBV5-1 and TRBJ2-7, with D possibly being TRBD2 (7 bases). The V end lost 1 base, the J end lost 4 bases, and 15 bases lay between the germline ends. The CDR3 extends over 15 amino acids. Germline assignment: CDR1 SGHRS and CDR2 YFSETQ. This CDR3 is CASSLSGGIKYEQYF. The CDR3 DNA follows: TGCGCCAGCAGCTTGTCGGGGGGCATCAAGTACGAGCAGTACTTC. The full variable domain, in which reference TRBV5-1 and TRBJ2-7 provide the parts outside the CDR3, is KAGVTQTPRYLIKTRGQQVTLSCSPISGHRSVSWYQQTPGQGLQFLFEYFSETQRNKGNFPGRFSGRQFSNSRSEMNVSTLELGDSALYLCASSLSGGIKYEQYFGPGTRLTVT.

The chain links TRBV5-1 to TRBJ2-1; D is perhaps TRBD1 (5 bases). Germline assignment: CDR1 SGHRS and CDR2 YFSETQ. The CDR3 length is 14 residues. Trimming cost V 5 bases and J 3 bases, with 12 bases left between them. The CDR3 spells CASRDIRIYNEQFF. The DNA for the CDR3 is TGCGCCAGCAGGGACATTCGAATCTACAATGAGCAGTTCTTC.

The V gene is TRBV18, the J gene TRBJ1-5; perhaps TRBD1 as D (6 bases). The length of the CDR3 is 15 residues. Germline values: CDR1 KGHSH, CDR2 LQKENI. The V end was cut by 3 bases, the J end by 0 bases, with 9 bases between. The CDR3 is CASSPAQGSNQPQHF. The CDR3 nucleotides are TGTGCCAGCTCACCCGCACAGGGTAGCAATCAGCCCCAGCATTTT.

The CDR3 spells CASRTDGSTGELFF. CDR3 DNA sequence: TGCGCCAGCAGGACAGACGGATCCACCGGGGAGCTGTTTTTT. The chain carries TRBV5-1 and TRBJ2-2, with D possibly TRBD1 on 5 matching bases. Trimming removed 5 bases from V and 4 bases from J, with 12 bases in between. Germline CDR1 is SGHRS and CDR2 is YFSETQ. The CDR3 contains 14 residues.

The V and J genes are TRBV3-1 (or the pseudogene TRBV3-2) and TRBJ2-7; a possible D gene is TRBD2 (5 bases). The CDR3 covers 14 residues. Germline CDR1 reads LGHDT; CDR2 reads YNNKEL (reference sequence). The germline V and J ends were trimmed by 7 bases and 5 bases, with 18 bases remaining between them. In nucleotides, the CDR3 is TGTGCCAGCACCCTGGGGATAGCTAGCCACGAGCAGTACTTC. Translating gives CASTLGIASHEQYF.

The genes are TRBV28 and TRBJ1-5; possible D gene TRBD1, 5 bases. Germline CDR1 MDHEN, CDR2 SYDVKM. V was clipped by 6 bases and J by 5 bases, with 20 bases between them. This CDR3 is 16 amino acids long. CDR3 region: CASSPGTLGVYQPQHF. CDR3 in DNA: TGTGCCAGCAGCCCTGGCACCTTAGGGGTTTATCAGCCCCAGCATTTT.

The gene calls are TRBV28 and TRBJ2-5; 13 bases match TRBD2. Germline CDR1 reads MDHEN; CDR2 reads SYDVKM. The CDR3 runs 17 residues. Germline trimming cut 6 bases from V and 4 bases from J; bases unmatched to any gene: 11. For the CDR3, the DNA is TGTGCCAGCAGCTTTACTAGCGGGAGGGCCGGAGGAGAGACCCAGTACTTC. It is translated as CASSFTSGRAGGETQYF. The whole variable domain, filled in from reference TRBV28 and TRBJ2-5, reads DVKVTQSSRYLVKRTGEKVFLECVQDMDHENMFWYRQDPGLGLRLIYFSYDVKMKEKGDIPEGYSVSREKKERFSLILESASTNQTSMYLCASSFTSGRAGGETQYFGPGTRLLVL.

This chain connects TRBV11-2 to TRBJ2-7; the D gene is possibly TRBD1 (6 bases). V dropped 4 bases and J dropped 1 base, with 14 bases sitting between them. The V gene's germline CDR1 is SGHAT and CDR2 FQNNGV. The CDR3 runs 15 residues. As DNA, the CDR3 is TGTGCCAGCAGCTCCTCAGGGGTCCCGTCCTACGAGCAGTACTTC. Translating gives CASSSSGVPSYEQYF.

The rearrangement joins TRBV7-9 to TRBJ2-1; no definite D call. The CDR3 totals 11 residues. Germline V gives CDR1 SEHNR, CDR2 FQNEAQ (reference sequence). V was trimmed by 3 bases and J by 7 bases, leaving 4 bases between them. CDR3 coding DNA: TGTGCCAGCAGCTTCGGGAATGAGCAGTTCTTC. This gives the protein CASSFGNEQFF.

To note about this clone: One end of the junction is discordant with germline, which a read error may explain. V usage is TRBV29-1 and J usage is TRBJ2-1, with 13 nucleotides matching TRBD2. Germline V gives CDR1 SQVTM, CDR2 ANQGSEA. CDR3 length: 16 amino acids. The CDR3: CSAEGLAGVSYNEQFF. The CDR3, as DNA: TGCAGCGCTGAAGGACTAGCGGGGGTCTCCTACAATGAGCAGTTCTTC.

V gene TRBV5-6 combines with J gene TRBJ2-7, with 9 bases that match TRBD1. The V segment lost 3 bases and the J segment 5 bases; nucleotides outside the gene matches: 6. Germline assignment: CDR1 SGHDT and CDR2 YYEEEE. CDR3 length: 14 residues. DNA for the CDR3: TGTGCCAGCAGCTCAGCCGGGACAGGGAACGAGCAGTACTTC. It codes for CASSSAGTGNEQYF. Full variable domain (rest looked up from reference TRBV5-6 and TRBJ2-7): DAGVTQSPTHLIKTRGQQVTLRCSPKSGHDTVSWYQQALGQGPQFIFQYYEEEERQRGNFPDRFSGHQFPNYSSELNVNALLLGDSALYLCASSSAGTGNEQYFGPGTRLTVT.